This is a list of T cell receptor beta chains from one sample in a study of T cell repertoires in cytomegalovirus infection. TCRdb reanalysed the reads using MiXCR and keeps one entry per CDR3 protein. In the table there are approximately 280,000 distinct CDR3 sequences, less than 25% of which are singletons. The antigens of these receptors remain unknown. Sequences were derived from cultured PBMCs, sampled from culture after CMV antigen stimulation. Receptors originate from a human donor in good health (CMV status not recorded). Some clones in this sample may be carry-over from other donors' samples. CDR3s include the opening cysteine and the closing phenylalanine or tryptophan. The order of the fields is V gene, D gene, clone size, J gene, CDR3 protein, CDR3 DNA. D genes are given only for firm matches. The size field is filled for only some rows; it gives once, few, many or a size class.

TRBV6-2/TRBV6-3	-	-	TRBJ1-1	CASSYGDPTNTEAFF	TGTGCCAGCAGTTACGGAGACCCCACCAACACTGAAGCTTTCTTT
TRBV28	TRBD1	many	TRBJ1-6	CASRNPRDRANNSPLHF	TGTGCCAGCAGAAACCCCCGGGACAGGGCGAATAATTCACCCCTCCACTTT
TRBV4-1	TRBD2	many	TRBJ2-1	CASSRRWEGNSYNEQFF	TGCGCCAGCAGCCGCCGGTGGGAGGGAAACTCCTACAATGAGCAGTTCTTC
TRBV7-2	TRBD2	few	TRBJ2-1	CASRGTSGSNEQFF	TGTGCCAGCAGAGGGACTAGCGGGAGTAATGAGCAGTTCTTC
TRBV7-2	TRBD1	many	TRBJ2-4	CASSPPRGQTIQYF	TGTGCCAGCAGCCCCCCCCGGGGACAGACCATTCAGTACTTC
TRBV7-2	-	-	TRBJ2-2	CASKSGTATGELFF	TGTGCCAGCAAGTCCGGGACCGCCACCGGGGAGCTGTTTTTT
TRBV20-1	-	-	TRBJ1-1	CSARGRGRMNTEAFF	TGCAGTGCTAGAGGTCGGGGCAGGATGAACACTGAAGCTTTCTTT
TRBV20-1	TRBD1	-	TRBJ1-5	CSATRATGLSPRINQPQHF	TGCAGTGCCACTAGGGCGACAGGGTTAAGCCCGAGAATCAATCAGCCCCAGCATTTT
TRBV7-8	TRBD1	many	TRBJ1-1	CASSLEWTGRAFF	TGTGCCAGCAGCTTAGAGTGGACAGGTCGAGCTTTCTTT
TRBV7-8	-	few	TRBJ2-6	CASGPLGGSSGANVLTF	TGTGCCAGCGGCCCCCTAGGGGGTTCCTCTGGGGCCAACGTCCTGACTTTC
TRBV28	-	-	TRBJ2-1	CASSFSRSNEQFF	TGTGCCAGCAGTTTCTCTCGCTCCAATGAGCAGTTCTTC
TRBV20-1	-	-	TRBJ2-7	CSARPELRQLHEQYF	TGCAGTGCTAGACCGGAACTCCGACAGCTCCACGAGCAGTACTTC
TRBV4-1	TRBD1	-	TRBJ1-1	CASSHLPGQGGHTEAFF	TGCGCCAGCAGCCACCTACCGGGACAGGGAGGACACACTGAAGCTTTCTTT
TRBV4-2	TRBD2	few	TRBJ2-2	CASSQGLAGHTNTGELFF	TGTGCCAGCAGCCAAGGACTAGCGGGCCATACGAACACCGGGGAGCTGTTTTTT
TRBV23-1	TRBD2	-	TRBJ2-1	CASSQSSKGQGLARRGNEQFF	TGCGCCAGCAGTCAATCATCGAAGGGGCAGGGACTAGCGCGCCGAGGGAATGAGCAGTTCTTC
TRBV27	-	few	TRBJ1-2	CASRPSGRRDGYTF	TGTGCCAGCAGACCATCGGGCCGGAGAGATGGCTACACCTTC
TRBV7-2	-	many	TRBJ2-1	CASSLVMYSYNEQFF	TGTGCCAGCAGCCTAGTTATGTACTCCTACAATGAGCAGTTCTTC
TRBV27	-	few	TRBJ2-3	CASKASGTDTQYF	TGTGCCAGCAAGGCGAGCGGCACAGATACGCAGTATTTT
TRBV6-1	-	many	TRBJ1-1	CASSPDRSNTEAFF	TGTGCCAGCAGTCCCGACAGGTCCAACACTGAAGCTTTCTTT
TRBV24-1	-	-	TRBJ2-2	CATRKGTLNTGELFF	TGTGCCACCAGGAAGGGGACATTAAACACCGGGGAGCTGTTTTTT
TRBV6-2/TRBV6-3	-	-	TRBJ2-4	CASSYLGTAAKNIQYF	TGTGCCAGCAGTTACCTGGGGACTGCAGCCAAAAACATTCAGTACTTC
TRBV6-8	TRBD1	-	TRBJ2-5	CASSTQGAQTQYF	TGTGCCAGCAGTACGCAGGGGGCGCAGACCCAGTACTTC
TRBV4-1	-	few	TRBJ1-1	CASSHNRAGTEAFF	TGCGCCAGCAGCCATAACAGGGCGGGCACTGAAGCTTTCTTT
TRBV19	-	-	TRBJ1-3	CASNAGFSGNTIYF	TGTGCCAGTAATGCAGGTTTCTCTGGAAACACCATATATTTT
TRBV20-1	-	-	TRBJ2-7	CSARDRPADSSYEQYF	TGCAGTGCTAGAGATCGACCAGCGGATAGCTCCTACGAGCAGTACTTC
TRBV6-2/TRBV6-3	-	-	TRBJ2-5	CASSYSYSSPGRKTQYF	TGTGCCAGCAGTTACTCTTACTCCTCTCCGGGCAGAAAGACCCAGTACTTC
TRBV9	TRBD1	-	TRBJ1-4	CASSVAPDRGNEKLFF	TGTGCCAGCAGCGTAGCCCCGGACAGGGGGAATGAAAAACTGTTTTTT
TRBV7-2	-	many	TRBJ1-1	CASSPLAWAFF	TGTGCCAGCAGCCCCCTCGCTTGGGCTTTCTTT
TRBV7-2	TRBD2	many	TRBJ2-3	CASSRSAGRSDTQYF	TGTGCCAGCAGCCGGTCAGCGGGGAGATCAGATACGCAGTATTTT
TRBV6-2/TRBV6-3	TRBD1	few	TRBJ1-5	CASSWGQGLQPQHF	TGTGCCAGCAGTTGGGGACAGGGGTTACAGCCCCAGCATTTT
TRBV13	TRBD1	-	TRBJ2-5	CASSFPGQGTAQYF	TGTGCCAGCAGCTTTCCGGGACAGGGAACGGCCCAGTACTTC
TRBV6-1	-	-	TRBJ1-1	CASSEGGGTIAFF	TGTGCCAGCAGTGAAGGTGGAGGGACCATCGCTTTCTTT
TRBV27	TRBD2	-	TRBJ2-1	CASSRRGLAGLVQFF	TGTGCCAGCAGTCGGAGAGGGCTAGCGGGATTAGTGCAGTTCTTC
TRBV6-1	-	many	TRBJ1-5	CASRPDQIRTSQHF	TGTGCCAGCAGACCGGACCAAATCCGGACATCCCAGCATTTT
TRBV7-2	-	many	TRBJ1-4	CASRARARVNEKLFF	TGTGCCAGCAGAGCCAGGGCGCGGGTTAATGAAAAACTGTTTTTT
TRBV20-1	-	few	TRBJ2-5	CSASPVGPETQYF	TGCAGTGCTAGTCCTGTAGGGCCCGAGACCCAGTACTTC
TRBV4-3	TRBD2	few	TRBJ2-2	CASSQELAGGGNTGELFF	TGCGCCAGCAGCCAAGAACTAGCGGGAGGTGGGAACACCGGGGAGCTGTTTTTT
TRBV7-2	-	many	TRBJ2-1	CASRWTTNEQFF	TGTGCCAGCAGGTGGACTACCAATGAGCAGTTCTTC
TRBV20-1	TRBD2	-	TRBJ2-1	CSASRPSGEYNEQFF	TGCAGTGCTAGTCGCCCTAGCGGGGAATACAATGAGCAGTTCTTC
TRBV19	TRBD2	-	TRBJ2-1	CATSPGTSGRPNYNEQFF	TGTGCCACCTCACCCGGGACTAGCGGGAGGCCCAACTACAATGAGCAGTTCTTC
TRBV20-1	TRBD2	-	TRBJ2-3	CSAGRIAGGGTDTQYF	TGCAGTGCCGGTAGGATTGCGGGAGGCGGCACAGATACGCAGTATTTT
TRBV7-2	-	-	TRBJ2-3	CASSLGGGASTDTQYF	TGTGCCAGCAGCTTAGGGGGGGGGGCTAGCACAGATACGCAGTATTTT
TRBV7-8	-	many	TRBJ2-4	CASSFQGLANIQYF	TGTGCCAGCAGCTTCCAAGGGCTAGCCAACATTCAGTACTTC